This T cell receptor beta chain was profiled in a study of T-cell memory formation after mild COVID-19. Findings of the study overall: Day 15 to 85 contracting clones showed balanced CD4/CD8; day 15 to 37 expanders favored CD4+. CD4+ contracting clones were found mainly in CM and EM, and CD8+ ones in EMRA.

TCRdb processed the 5' RACE reads anew with MiXCR; each CDR3 protein has one entry. This repertoire shows 550,000 to 600,000 distinct CDR3 sequences, around 15% found once; its top ten account for roughly 7.7%. This clonotype has more than one count but fewer than ten. Antigen unknown. The CDR3 totals 16 residues. Germline V lookup: CDR1 SEHNR, CDR2 FQNEAQ (reference sequence). V was clipped by 5 bases and J by 8 bases, with 22 bases between them. Input material: PBMCs or a T cell subset sorted from them (not recorded which). This receptor was taken from an adult woman who had mild COVID-19 (a few samples of this study predate the infection). Cell type and time point are not known. The chain recombines TRBV7-9 with TRBJ2-1; maybe TRBD2 (6 bases). In DNA, the CDR3 is TGTGCCAGCAGCCCCTTACCGGGACTTGGCCTAGATGAGCAGTTCTTC. This encodes CASSPLPGLGLDEQFF.